The TCR beta chain described here comes from a study of shared clonotypes between healthy human individuals. In the original analysis: Quality scores were absent from the junction-only immunoSEQ sequences, so filtering differed. Some clones are missing from TCRdb's copy, which holds only in-frame ones; the method was immunoSEQ multiplex PCR. D and trimming come from the DNA, and the V and J calls and clone size come from that table. The data hold about 2 million clones, with just under 95% observed a single time. A remark on this clone: The sample holds other DNA sequences that translate to the same CDR3.

Deletions cut 5 bases from V and 1 base from J, with 9 bases between. Germline V gene data show CDR1 as LNHDA and CDR2 as SQIVND (reference sequence). The CDR3 sequence is 13 residues long. Naivety among CD8 cells was defined by CD45RO negativity and positive CCR7 selection, thereby excluding terminally differentiated effector memory CD45RA+ cells. This TCR came from a man younger than 30 in good health. The specimen was naive CD8+ T cells sorted from blood. This chain joins TRBV19 and TRBJ2-7; the D is unclear. DNA of the CDR3: TGTGCCAGTAGTCTTGGGCCGTCCTACGAGCAGTACTTC. Translation: CASSLGPSYEQYF.